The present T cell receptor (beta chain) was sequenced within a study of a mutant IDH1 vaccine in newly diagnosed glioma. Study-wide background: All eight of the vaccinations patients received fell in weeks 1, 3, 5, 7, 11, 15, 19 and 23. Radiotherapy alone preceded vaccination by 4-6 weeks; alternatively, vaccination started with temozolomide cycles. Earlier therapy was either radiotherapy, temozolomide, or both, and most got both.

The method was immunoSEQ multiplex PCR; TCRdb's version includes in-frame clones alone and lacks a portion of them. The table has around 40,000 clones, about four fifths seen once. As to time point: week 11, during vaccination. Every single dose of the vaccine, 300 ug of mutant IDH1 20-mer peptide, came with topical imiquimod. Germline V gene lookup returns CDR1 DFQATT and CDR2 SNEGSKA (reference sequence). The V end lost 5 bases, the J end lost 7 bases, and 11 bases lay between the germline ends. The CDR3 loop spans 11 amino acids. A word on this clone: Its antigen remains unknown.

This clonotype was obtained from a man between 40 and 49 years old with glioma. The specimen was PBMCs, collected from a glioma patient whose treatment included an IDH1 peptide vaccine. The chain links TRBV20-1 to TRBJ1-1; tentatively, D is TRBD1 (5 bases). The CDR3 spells CSAWGGNEAFF. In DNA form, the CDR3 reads TGCAGTGCTTGGGGGGGTAATGAAGCTTTCTTT.